The present entry profiles one TCR beta chain with its context. This record comes from a study of blood T cell repertoires in COVID-19. For the study at large: Samples taken during acute and convalescent COVID-19 were collected in the United States, Italy and Spain. PBMCs, B-cell-depleted T cells, or T cells were the source of the cDNA or gDNA that made up the material.

From germline, CDR1 is SGHTS and CDR2 YDEGEE. CDR3 length: 15 residues. V was pared by 0 bases and J by 0 bases, with 9 bases between. In the study's own analysis: Amplification of reference gene primers was used by the study to estimate nucleated cell counts. Sequencing was performed with immunoSEQ multiplex PCR; in TCRdb, only in-frame clones are kept and a portion is missing. The V and J calls and the clone size are those of that table, but D and trimming were determined from the DNA. The sample contains 90,000 or so clones, 85% to 90% of which appear only once. This TCR came from a human donor in a cohort sampled during active COVID-19. The source material was peripheral blood. The chain recombines TRBV5-8 with TRBJ1-1; unclear D gene. The CDR3 loop is CASSLGISVNTEAFF. DNA of the CDR3: TGTGCCAGCAGCTTGGGTATATCCGTGAACACTGAAGCTTTCTTT.